The next 20 T cell receptor beta chains were all read from a single sample in a study of vaccination effects on CD4 cells after COVID-19. The antigens of these receptors remain unknown. The assay was immunoSEQ multiplex PCR, and TCRdb's table has in-frame clones only and misses some. The table shows approximately 37,000 clones, with 82% occurring only once. At the end of nine to ten days of culture, CD4+ T cells were isolated. Specimen: CD4+ T cells from PBMCs cultured without peptide, collected before COVID-19 vaccination. These TCRs come from a human donor who received a COVID-19 vaccine.

The V and J genes are TRBV6-4 and TRBJ2-1, with D perhaps matching TRBD2 (7 bases). The germline V and J ends were trimmed by 9 bases and 9 bases, with 12 bases remaining between them. Germline V CDR1 and CDR2: MRHNA, SNTAGT. This CDR3 contains 11 residues. CDR3 DNA sequence: TGTGCCAGTAGGGAGGGGGGTGAGCAGTTCTTC. Residues: CASREGGEQFF.

The chain employs TRBV7-2 and TRBJ1-5; D not certain. Germline V gene sequence: CDR1 SGHTA, CDR2 FQGNSA. V lost 1 base to trimming and J lost 3 bases, with 4 bases between them. This CDR3 spans 13 amino acids. Here the CDR3 reads CASSLVHNQPQHF. The CDR3 DNA sequence: TGTGCCAGCAGCTTAGTACACAATCAGCCCCAGCATTTT.

The V call is TRBV3-1 (or the pseudogene TRBV3-2), the J call TRBJ1-3; D call uncertain. Trimming removed 3 bases at V and 3 bases at J, with 12 bases between. The germline CDR1 and CDR2 sequences are LGHDT and YNNKEL (reference sequence). The CDR3 runs 15 residues. DNA of the CDR3: TGTGCCAGCAGCCATCTCGCATCGGGTGGAAACACCATATATTTT. Translating gives CASSHLASGGNTIYF.

The chain is built from TRBV5-1 and TRBJ1-3; D remains unclear. The CDR3 consists of 16 residues. Deletions cut 2 bases from V and 0 bases from J, with 12 bases between. The germline V gene encodes CDR1 SGHRS and CDR2 YFSETQ. The CDR3 is CASSFGNRNSGNTIYF. DNA for the CDR3: TGCGCCAGCAGCTTCGGGAACCGGAACTCTGGAAACACCATATATTTT.

J is TRBJ1-5 and V is TRBV19; D ambiguous. Trimming left V 3 bases short and J 0 bases short, with 9 bases between. The CDR3 has 15 residues. Germline loops: CDR1 LNHDA, CDR2 SQIVND (reference sequence). CDR3 sequence reads: CASSIKDYSNQPQHF. The CDR3 nucleotides are TGTGCCAGTAGTATTAAGGATTATAGCAATCAGCCCCAGCATTTT.

The rearrangement links TRBV9 to TRBJ2-7; D remains ambiguous. V dropped 0 bases and J dropped 2 bases, with 12 bases sitting between them. The CDR3 extends over 15 amino acids. Germline CDR1 SGDLS, CDR2 YYNGEE. The DNA of the CDR3 is TGTGCCAGCAGCGTAGAGTGCAACGCCGCCTACGAGCAGTACGTC. It is translated as CASSVECNAAYEQYV.

The gene calls are TRBV19 and TRBJ2-3; 8 bases align to TRBD2. V was pared by 4 bases and J by 6 bases, with 6 bases of the junction left unmatched. Germline V gene data show CDR1 as LNHDA and CDR2 as SQIVND (reference sequence). This CDR3 contains 14 residues. The CDR3 sequence: CASSTSTSADTQYF. In DNA form, the CDR3 reads TGTGCCAGTAGTACCTCGACTAGCGCGGATACGCAGTATTTT.

The chain is built from TRBV13 and TRBJ2-5; D may correspond to TRBD1 or TRBD2 (7 bases each). The germline V gene has CDR1 PRHDT and CDR2 FYEKMQ (reference sequence). The CDR3 covers 13 residues. V lost 8 bases, J lost 3 bases, and 13 bases lay in between. The DNA of the CDR3 is TGTGCCAGCGGGCGGGGGACAGAAGAGACCCAGTACTTC. Translation: CASGRGTEETQYF.

V is TRBV6-5 and J is TRBJ2-1; maybe TRBD1 (6 bases). Germline V gene sequence: CDR1 MNHEY, CDR2 SVGAGI. V shed 6 bases and J shed 9 bases, with 12 bases lying between them. The CDR3 is made up of 12 amino acids. The CDR3 nucleotides read TGTGCCAGCAGGCAGGGGTCTGGTGAGCAGTTCTTC. This translates into CASRQGSGEQFF.

The rearrangement links TRBV30 to TRBJ2-1, with D hard to call. V was cut by 1 base and J by 10 bases, with 17 bases left in between. The CDR3 length is 14 residues. Germline CDR1 GTSNPN, CDR2 SVGIG (reference sequence). DNA of the CDR3: TGTGCCTGGAGTGGAATAAACTCCCGATTAGAGCAGTTCTTC. Encoded protein: CAWSGINSRLEQFF.

This chain connects TRBV11-2 to TRBJ1-3, with D uncertain. CDR3 length equals 18 residues. Germline CDR1 SGHAT, CDR2 FQNNGV. V gave up 6 bases and J gave up 0 bases, with 21 bases separating them. The CDR3 DNA sequence: TGTGCCAGCAGGCTGATAGGCAGGCGCAAGAGCTCTGGAAACACCATATATTTT. Encoded protein: CASRLIGRRKSSGNTIYF.

This clone was observed a single time. The V and J genes are TRBV4-1 and TRBJ2-1; weak D call: TRBD2 (6 bases). The length of the CDR3 is 15 residues. The germline V gene has CDR1 MGHRA and CDR2 YSYEKL. Trimming shortened V by 1 base and J by 3 bases, and 10 bases separated the two germline ends. The DNA of the CDR3 is TGCGCCAGCAGCCAAGGCTTCGGGGGCTACAATGAGCAGTTCTTC. Its protein product is CASSQGFGGYNEQFF.

The gene calls are TRBV7-2 and TRBJ2-5, with D possibly called TRBD1 or TRBD2 (5 bases each). The V gene's germline CDR1 is SGHTA and CDR2 FQGNSA. The CDR3 consists of 14 residues. V lost 1 base to trimming and J lost 2 bases, with 8 bases between them. The chain's CDR3 is CASSLGWGQETQYF. DNA for the CDR3: TGTGCCAGCAGCTTAGGATGGGGGCAAGAGACCCAGTACTTC.

The V and J genes are TRBV5-1 and TRBJ2-3, with 7 bases aligning to TRBD2. V lost 6 bases, J lost 3 bases, and 7 bases stayed unmatched. The CDR3 extends over 14 amino acids. Germline V gives CDR1 SGHRS, CDR2 YFSETQ. The CDR3 DNA reads as TGCGCCAGCAAGCTTGGGGGAGGGACAGATACGCAGTATTTT. It specifies CASKLGGGTDTQYF.

The rearrangement uses TRBV19 and TRBJ1-5; D is ambiguous. Germline CDR1 LNHDA, CDR2 SQIVND (reference sequence). CDR3 length: 13 amino acids. Trimming took 5 bases from V and 3 from J, leaving 8 bases between them. CDR3 nucleotides: TGTGCCAGTAGTCCTGGGTACAATCAGCCCCAGCATTTT. Protein product: CASSPGYNQPQHF.

V and J are TRBV9 and TRBJ1-4, with TRBD1 identical over 7 bases. The CDR3 runs to 15 residues. V lost 4 bases to trimming and J lost 6 bases; unmatched junction nucleotides: 9. The germline gives CDR1 SGDLS, CDR2 YYNGEE. The CDR3 nucleotides are TGTGCCAGCAGCCCTCACCGGGACAGCTATGAAAAACTGTTTTTT. It codes for CASSPHRDSYEKLFF.

This rearrangement joins TRBV4-3 to TRBJ2-3; 10 bases line up with TRBD2. The germline V gene encodes CDR1 LGHNA and CDR2 YSLEER. The trim removed 3 bases at V and 1 base at J, leaving 4 bases unmatched. The CDR3 extends over 16 amino acids. CDR3 coding DNA: TGCGCCAGCAGCCAGCAAGCGGGGGGGGGCACAGATACGCAGTATTTT. Its translation: CASSQQAGGGTDTQYF.

This clone was seen a single time. The gene calls are TRBV5-1 and TRBJ2-7; TRBD2 might be the D (5 bases). Germline lookup yields CDR1 SGHRS and CDR2 YFSETQ. This CDR3 region has 12 residues. Trimming stripped 1 base from V and 7 bases from J, with 9 bases between. The CDR3 region is CASSLSGEEQYV. The DNA of the CDR3 is TGCGCCAGCAGCTTGTCTGGGGAGGAGCAGTACGTC.

The chain employs TRBV12-3 or TRBV12-4 and TRBJ1-1; D call uncertain. V gave up 6 bases and J gave up 1 base, with 6 bases separating them. The CDR3 length is 12 residues. CDR3 region: CASRGRNTEAFF. The CDR3, as DNA: TGTGCCAGCAGAGGCAGGAACACTGAAGCTTTCTTT.

The gene calls are TRBV4-3 and TRBJ2-7; tentatively, D is TRBD2 (6 bases). Trimming stripped 1 base from V and 6 bases from J, with 13 bases between. CDR1 LGHNA and CDR2 YSLEER come from the germline V gene. The CDR3 is made up of 14 amino acids. This chain's CDR3 is CASSQARLVSEQYV. CDR3 in DNA: TGCGCCAGCAGCCAAGCGCGACTAGTCTCCGAGCAGTACGTC.